The 5 T cell receptor beta chains in this list originate from one sample, sequenced in a study of identical twins. TCRdb independently ran MiXCR on the 5' RACE reads; one entry per CDR3 protein. The sample yields 1.5 million to 2 million distinct CDR3 sequences, more than 30% seen once. Material: cord blood. All receptors come from a newborn girl in good health.

The chain carries TRBV7-2 and TRBJ2-4; 12 bases line up with TRBD2. The tail of the sequence fits TRBJ2-7 better, so the J call may be wrong. This CDR3 comprises 18 residues. Germline V gives CDR1 SGHTA, CDR2 FQGNSA. For the CDR3, the DNA is TGTGCCAGCAGCTTAGGAGGGACTAGCGGGCTAGCGGTGTACGAGCAGTACTTC. Amino acids: CASSLGGTSGLAVYEQYF.

There are a few counts of this clonotype. The V call is TRBV6-6, the J call TRBJ2-3, with a weak D call TRBD2 (6 bases). Germline V CDR1 and CDR2: MNHNY, SVGAGI (reference sequence). V dropped 6 bases and J dropped 4 bases, with 17 bases sitting between them. The CDR3 loop spans 15 amino acids. The chain's CDR3 is CASSPPGLSADTQYF. Written as DNA, the CDR3 is TGTGCCAGCAGCCCTCCGGGACTCTCCGCAGATACGCAGTATTTT.

The chain is built from TRBV29-1 and TRBJ2-7; D could derive from TRBD1 or TRBD2 (6 bases each). This CDR3 is 13 amino acids long. The V end lost 6 bases, the J end lost 2 bases, and 14 bases lay between the germline ends. Germline V lookup: CDR1 SQVTM, CDR2 ANQGSEA. The CDR3, as DNA: TGCAGCGTCGCGGACCGGGGGCCCTACGAGCAGTACTTC. Protein product: CSVADRGPYEQYF.

The V and J genes are TRBV20-1 and TRBJ1-2; D is unclear. The CDR3 covers 13 residues. Germline loops: CDR1 DFQATT, CDR2 SNEGSKA (reference sequence). Trimming took off 6 bases at V and 5 bases at J, with 16 bases between the two ends. CDR3: CSAKPTGRYGYTF. The CDR3 DNA reads as TGCAGTGCAAAACCCACGGGAAGGTATGGCTACACCTTC.

This clonotype was seen a handful of times. The V call is TRBV28, the J call TRBJ2-3; no clear D. Germline V gene sequence: CDR1 MDHEN, CDR2 SYDVKM. Trimming removed 3 bases from V and 3 bases from J, with 13 bases in between. The CDR3 length is 15 residues. This CDR3 is CASSLPRVGTDTQYF. The CDR3 nucleotides read TGTGCCAGCAGTTTGCCCCGAGTGGGGACAGATACGCAGTATTTT.